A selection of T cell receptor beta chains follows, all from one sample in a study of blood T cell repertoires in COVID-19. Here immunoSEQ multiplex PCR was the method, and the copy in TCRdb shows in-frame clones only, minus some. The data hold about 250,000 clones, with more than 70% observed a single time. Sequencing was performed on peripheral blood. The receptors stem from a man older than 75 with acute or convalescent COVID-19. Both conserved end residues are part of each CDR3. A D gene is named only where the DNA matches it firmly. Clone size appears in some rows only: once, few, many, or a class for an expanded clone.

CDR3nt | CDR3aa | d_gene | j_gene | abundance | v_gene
TGCGCCAGCAGCTTGGCCTCTGGACTCCCCAATGAGCAGTTCTTC | CASSLASGLPNEQFF | . | TRBJ2-1 | . | TRBV5-1
TGTGCCAGCAGCTTAGGGGGCAGCTACACTGAAGCTTTCTTT | CASSLGGSYTEAFF | . | TRBJ1-1 | . | TRBV7-8
TGTGCCAGCAGTATGACAACGAACACCGGGGAGCTGTTTTTT | CASSMTTNTGELFF | . | TRBJ2-2 | . | TRBV6-5
TGTGCCAGCAGCACGACTAGCCCGCCGTTTGTGACCCAGTACTTC | CASSTTSPPFVTQYF | TRBD2 | TRBJ2-5 | . | TRBV28
TGTGCCAGCAGTGTTGGACAGACGAACTCTGGAAACACCATATATTTT | CASSVGQTNSGNTIYF | . | TRBJ1-3 | . | TRBV6-1
TGCGCCAGCAGCTTGGGACAGGACGGCTATGAGCAGTTCTTC | CASSLGQDGYEQFF | . | TRBJ2-1 | . | TRBV5-1
TGTGCCAGCAGTGACAGGACAGGCCTGTATGGCTACACCTTC | CASSDRTGLYGYTF | TRBD1 | TRBJ1-2 | . | TRBV2
TGTGCCAGTCTGGGACGAGGGGGCCCGAACACTGAAGCTTTCTTT | CASLGRGGPNTEAFF | TRBD1 | TRBJ1-1 | . | TRBV19
TGTGCCAGCAGCGTAGGGGGAGCGGGAGGCCCTTCGAGTGAGCAGTTCTTC | CASSVGGAGGPSSEQFF | TRBD2 | TRBJ2-1 | . | TRBV9
TGTGCCATCAAGGACAGGGTTGGAGGCTACACCTTC | CAIKDRVGGYTF | TRBD1 | TRBJ1-2 | . | TRBV28
TGCGCCAGCAGCTATCTAGGAAGCACAGATACGCAGTATTTT | CASSYLGSTDTQYF | . | TRBJ2-3 | . | TRBV5-1
TGTGCCAGCAGCGGTCAGGGGGCCTACCCGAGCTCCTACAATGAGCAGTTCTTC | CASSGQGAYPSSYNEQFF | TRBD1 | TRBJ2-1 | . | TRBV28
TGTGCCACCAGTGCCCGGGAGGGGTCTGGAAACACCATATATTTT | CATSAREGSGNTIYF | . | TRBJ1-3 | . | TRBV24-1
TGCGCCAGCAGCTTGGAACAGGGGACTGAAGCTTTCTTT | CASSLEQGTEAFF | TRBD1 | TRBJ1-1 | . | TRBV5-1
TGCGCCAGCACAGACGGGGGGGCTGGAGAGACCCAGTACTTC | CASTDGGAGETQYF | TRBD2 | TRBJ2-5 | . | TRBV5-1
TGCGCCAGCAGCCAAGATAGGGGTAATACGCAGTATTTT | CASSQDRGNTQYF | . | TRBJ2-3 | . | TRBV4-1
TGTGCCAGTAGGTTCCGGGGGGGAGAGGAGACCCAGTACTTC | CASRFRGGEETQYF | TRBD2 | TRBJ2-5 | once | TRBV19
TGCGCCAGCAGCCCTCGTGTGGGAGTAGCTGGGGCCAACGTCCTGACTTTC | CASSPRVGVAGANVLTF | . | TRBJ2-6 | . | TRBV4-1
TGTGCCAGCAGCGCCCTGGGGGGGAGAAATTCACCCCTCCACTTT | CASSALGGRNSPLHF | . | TRBJ1-6 | . | TRBV7-2
TGCGCCAGCAAACCCGACAGTACCTACAATGAGCAGTTCTTC | CASKPDSTYNEQFF | . | TRBJ2-1 | . | TRBV5-1
TGTGCCAGCAGCTTGGAAAGCGGGGGCCACTCCCCAAGCACAGATACGCAGTATTTT | CASSLESGGHSPSTDTQYF | TRBD2 | TRBJ2-3 | . | TRBV11-3
TGTGCCAGCAGGCGACAGGGTAGCACAGATACGCAGTATTTT | CASRRQGSTDTQYF | TRBD1 | TRBJ2-3 | . | TRBV6-5
TGTGCCAGCAGCCTCCTACAGGGTAACTCACCCCTCCACTTT | CASSLLQGNSPLHF | . | TRBJ1-6 | . | TRBV7-9
TGTGCCAGCAGCCGGGGGTATCTAGCCACAGATACGCAGTATTTT | CASSRGYLATDTQYF | . | TRBJ2-3 | few | TRBV2
TGTGCCAGTAGTATTATCTGGATCTTGGAGCAAAAGAACACTGAAGCTTTCTTT | CASSIIWILEQKNTEAFF | . | TRBJ1-1 | . | TRBV19
TGTGCCAGCAGCGTAGAGGGGGGGAACTATGGCTACACCTTC | CASSVEGGNYGYTF | . | TRBJ1-2 | . | TRBV9
TGTGCCAGCAGTATCACAGCTAACTATGGCTACACCTTC | CASSITANYGYTF | . | TRBJ1-2 | . | TRBV28
TGTGCCAGCAGCCAAGGGGCTAGCGGGAGTTGGCATGAGCAGTTCTTC | CASSQGASGSWHEQFF | TRBD2 | TRBJ2-1 | once | TRBV3-1/TRBV3-2
TGCAGCGTCCGGACAGGGACGGCCTATGGCTACACCTTC | CSVRTGTAYGYTF | TRBD1 | TRBJ1-2 | . | TRBV29-1
TGTGCCAGCAGCATTACAGGGCTCGTGAACACTGAAGCTTTCTTT | CASSITGLVNTEAFF | . | TRBJ1-1 | . | TRBV6-5
TGTGCCAGCAGCCTGGGACAATATGGCACAGATACGCAGTATTTT | CASSLGQYGTDTQYF | . | TRBJ2-3 | . | TRBV28
TGTGCCAGCAGCTTTGGGACAGGGGGCTACACTGAAGCTTTCTTT | CASSFGTGGYTEAFF | TRBD1 | TRBJ1-1 | . | TRBV7-2
TGTGCCACCAGTCAGTACACCGGGGAGCTGTTTTTT | CATSQYTGELFF | . | TRBJ2-2 | . | TRBV24-1
TGTGCCAGCAGTTTTGGGACTAGCGGGGGAGATACGCAGTATTTT | CASSFGTSGGDTQYF | TRBD2 | TRBJ2-3 | once | TRBV6-2/TRBV6-3
TGTGCCAGTAGTCCCCGTTTGTTCGCGTTCGGAAACACCATATATTTT | CASSPRLFAFGNTIYF | . | TRBJ1-3 | few | TRBV19
TGTGCCAGCAGCCAAGATACGGGGGACGGTCAGCCCCAGCATTTT | CASSQDTGDGQPQHF | . | TRBJ1-5 | . | TRBV3-1/TRBV3-2
TGTGCCAGCAGCTTGGTCGCTAGTCACACCGGGGAGCTGTTTTTT | CASSLVASHTGELFF | . | TRBJ2-2 | . | TRBV5-4
TGTGCCAGCAGCCTTCGGGAGTTGCAGCCCCAGCATTTT | CASSLRELQPQHF | . | TRBJ1-5 | . | TRBV7-8
TGTGCCAGCAGTTTATCAGGGGGAGAGAATTCACCCCTCCACTTT | CASSLSGGENSPLHF | . | TRBJ1-6 | once | TRBV27
TGTGCCAGCAGCAAGGAGGGTTCCCTCTCCTACGAGCAGTACTTC | CASSKEGSLSYEQYF | . | TRBJ2-7 | . | TRBV5-4
TGTGCCAGCAGTCCCAAAGCGGGAGGTACATACGAGCAGTACTTC | CASSPKAGGTYEQYF | TRBD2 | TRBJ2-7 | . | TRBV6-2/TRBV6-3
TGTGCCAGCAGCCAAGGGACAGGGACAACGGGGTCGTTCTTC | CASSQGTGTTGSFF | TRBD1 | TRBJ2-1 | . | TRBV3-1/TRBV3-2
TGCGCCAGCAGCCAAGGCACGGGACTAGCGGGAGTACGCTCAGATACGCAGTATTTT | CASSQGTGLAGVRSDTQYF | TRBD2 | TRBJ2-3 | . | TRBV4-1
TGTGCCAGCAGCCGGCGGACAGGGAAGGTTGGGACTGAAGCTTTCTTT | CASSRRTGKVGTEAFF | TRBD1 | TRBJ1-1 | . | TRBV11-1
TGTGCCAGCGTGAGAGCGGGGGGCACAGATACGCAGTATTTT | CASVRAGGTDTQYF | TRBD2 | TRBJ2-3 | . | TRBV6-5
TGTGCCAGCAGCTTAGTTACGGGAGTGACTAATGAAAAACTGTTTTTT | CASSLVTGVTNEKLFF | . | TRBJ1-4 | . | TRBV11-2
TGTGCCAGTAGCTCGGGACAGGGAAACACAAAGACCCAGTACTTC | CASSSGQGNTKTQYF | TRBD1 | TRBJ2-5 | . | TRBV19
TGTGCCAGTAGTAAAGGACCCGGGAGCTCCTACGAGCAGTACTTC | CASSKGPGSSYEQYF | . | TRBJ2-7 | . | TRBV19
TGTGCCAGCAGGGAGACGGAGGGGGGGTCACCCCTCCACTTT | CASRETEGGSPLHF | . | TRBJ1-6 | . | TRBV2
TGTGCCAGCAGCCAGCAGTCGCTCCAGTTCTTC | CASSQQSLQFF | . | TRBJ2-1 | . | TRBV3-1/TRBV3-2
TGCAGCGTTGAACTCCTCAAACGGACTGAAGCTTTCTTT | CSVELLKRTEAFF | . | TRBJ1-1 | . | TRBV29-1